This record covers a single TCR beta chain. The target antigen is unknown. The data were taken from a study of cytomegalovirus exposure and HLA in healthy donors. Broader study findings: Earlier analysis yielded a pattern in which most TCR beta V segments were productive about 90% or about 30% of the time. Follow-up analysis found HLA locus-dependent TCR association rates, highest for DRB1 and lowest for HLA-C.

J was trimmed by 5 bases and V by 2 bases; bases with no gene match: 8. There are 17 residues in the CDR3. Looked up from germline, CDR1 is SGHRS and CDR2 is YFSETQ. The PCR was carried out with 60 Vbeta primers and 13 Jbeta primers. This table comes from immunoSEQ multiplex PCR, and its TCRdb copy is limited to in-frame clones, with some not included. The profile shows more than 100,000 clones, around 78% of them singletons. V gene TRBV5-1 combines with J gene TRBJ2-1; 12 positions match TRBD2. The sample consisted of PBMCs. This TCR was recovered from a man in his forties in good health and CMV-seronegative. The DNA for the CDR3 is TGCGCCAGCAGCTTTAGGACTAGCGGGACAATTAACAATGAGCAGTTCTTC. Translation: CASSFRTSGTINNEQFF.